Sequencing of this T cell receptor (beta chain) was carried out in a study of vaccination effects on CD4 cells after COVID-19. Assay used: immunoSEQ multiplex PCR; TCRdb lists only in-frame clones, some missing. The table includes over 10,000 clones, around two thirds detected once. Sequencing followed a ViraFEST assay step that expanded antigen-specific CD4+ T cells with viral peptide pools. Isolating CD4+ T cells followed roughly ten days of culture. A PCR test confirmed that the person had SARS-CoV-2 infection between March and December 2020. Participants got two doses of BNT162b2 or mRNA-1273 vaccine. Whole-study findings and limits: Infection-derived and vaccine-derived clones contracted markedly late after vaccination.

In regard to this clone: Its target is unknown.

Germline CDR1 and CDR2: LGHNA and YSLEER. V was cut by 1 base and J by 6 bases, with 13 bases left in between. The CDR3 is 14 amino acids. The rearrangement links TRBV4-3 to TRBJ2-7; D possibly corresponds to TRBD2 (6 bases). The clonotype was recovered from a human donor who had a prior SARS-CoV-2 infection. Sample: CD4+ T cells from PBMCs cultured with HCoV-NL63 spike peptides, taken after COVID-19 vaccination. The CDR3 sequence is CASSQGLDLSEQYF. As DNA, the CDR3 is TGCGCCAGCAGCCAAGGACTAGACCTATCCGAGCAGTACTTC.